The 21 T cell receptor beta chains listed next were all sequenced from one sample in a study of cytomegalovirus exposure and HLA in healthy donors. Vbeta (60) and Jbeta (13) primers were used in the PCR. The assay was immunoSEQ multiplex PCR, and TCRdb's table has in-frame clones only and misses some. Counted here are 120,000 to 150,000 clones, roughly 80% occurring once; the ten biggest clones make up about 6.9%. The material sequenced was PBMCs. The receptor set was obtained from a woman between 35 and 50 years old in good health and CMV-seropositive.

The DNA for the CDR3 is TGTGCCAGCAGCTCTAGCGGGGTAAGCTACAATGAGCAGTTCTTC. As protein: CASSSSGVSYNEQFF. This chain connects TRBV11-3 to TRBJ2-1; TRBD2 aligns across 9 bases. CDR1 and CDR2 (germline): SGHNT, YENEEA. Germline trimming cut 4 bases from V and 3 bases from J; bases unmatched to any gene: 4. CDR3 length equals 15 residues. Based on the CDR3 plus reference TRBV11-3 and TRBJ2-1, the full variable domain is EAGVVQSPRYKIIEKKQPVAFWCNPISGHNTLYWYLQNLGQGPELLIRYENEEAVDDSQLPKDRFSAERLKGVDSTLKIQPAELGDSAVYLCASSSSGVSYNEQFFGPGTRLTVL.

This clone was counted only a few times. The chain carries TRBV2 and TRBJ2-7, with D maybe TRBD2 (5 bases). From germline, CDR1 is SNHLY and CDR2 FYNNEI. The ends were cut back, 4 bases at V and 4 bases at J, with 11 bases in the middle. CDR3 length equals 13 residues. The CDR3 reads CASSVYRGYEQYF. CDR3 nucleotide sequence: TGTGCCAGCAGTGTTTATCGGGGTTACGAGCAGTACTTC.

Comment on this clone: In the same sample, other DNA sequences code for this CDR3. V is TRBV7-3 and J is TRBJ2-3, with TRBD2 matching over 8 bases. The germline V gene encodes CDR1 SGHTA and CDR2 FQGTGA. The CDR3 length is 15 residues. The V gene end was trimmed by 3 bases and the J gene end by 0 bases; junction bases not matched to a gene: 2. The CDR3 loop is CASSLAGGSTDTQYF. The CDR3 nucleotides are TGTGCCAGCAGCTTGGCGGGGGGCAGCACAGATACGCAGTATTTT.

The chain couples TRBV2 to TRBJ1-6; 8 bases agree with TRBD1. V lost 6 bases to trimming and J lost 6 bases; unmatched junction nucleotides: 10. This CDR3 contains 16 residues. Germline V gives CDR1 SNHLY, CDR2 FYNNEI. The CDR3 region is CASRVGQGFSNSPLHF. In DNA form, the CDR3 reads TGTGCCAGCAGAGTCGGACAGGGATTCTCTAATTCACCCCTCCACTTT.

The chain links TRBV29-1 to TRBJ1-5; 7 positions agree with TRBD1. The CDR3 is 14 amino acids. Losses at the gene ends were 5 bases for V and 2 bases for J; bases not matched to a gene: 6. The germline gives CDR1 SQVTM, CDR2 ANQGSEA. The CDR3 reads CSVSQGNGNQPQHF. CDR3 DNA: TGCAGCGTTTCACAGGGGAACGGCAATCAGCCCCAGCATTTT.

The genes are TRBV27 and TRBJ2-7; 7 bases line up with TRBD1. Germline V gene data show CDR1 as MNHEY and CDR2 as SMNVEV (reference sequence). Losses at the gene ends were 0 bases for V and 7 bases for J; bases not matched to a gene: 9. The CDR3 extends over 15 amino acids. The CDR3 bases are TGTGCCAGCAGTTTATCCGGGACAGTACCCTCAGAGCAGTACTTC. It encodes CASSLSGTVPSEQYF.

The chain recombines TRBV11-2 with TRBJ2-5; no definite D call. The CDR3 is 15 amino acids. Trimming took 2 bases from V and 2 from J, leaving 12 bases between them. The germline CDR1 and CDR2 sequences are SGHAT and FQNNGV. Written as DNA, the CDR3 is TGTGCCAGCAGCTTAACCCGAGGCAAACAAGAGACCCAGTACTTC. Residues: CASSLTRGKQETQYF.

The chain employs TRBV6-6 and TRBJ1-4, with 8 nucleotides matching TRBD1. The CDR3 totals 15 residues. Germline loops: CDR1 MNHNY, CDR2 SVGAGI (reference sequence). V was clipped by 0 bases and J by 6 bases; unmatched bases: 3. The CDR3 loop reads CASSYSQGGDEKLFF. The CDR3, as DNA: TGTGCCAGCAGTTACTCACAGGGGGGAGATGAAAAACTGTTTTTT.

V is TRBV11-3 and J is TRBJ2-3; D is perhaps TRBD2 (6 bases). The CDR3 length is 12 residues. Trimming took 5 bases from V and 8 from J, leaving 11 bases between them. Germline CDR1 is SGHNT and CDR2 is YENEEA. The CDR3 region is CASSQNGGTQYF. The CDR3 DNA follows: TGTGCCAGCAGCCAGAACGGGGGTACGCAGTATTTT.

This chain connects TRBV28 to TRBJ1-1, with TRBD1 identical over 7 bases. The CDR3 is made up of 13 amino acids. Germline trimming cut 5 bases from V and 5 bases from J; bases unmatched to any gene: 5. Germline V lookup: CDR1 MDHEN, CDR2 SYDVKM. The CDR3 sequence is CASSDPQGTEAFF. Here the CDR3 DNA reads TGTGCCAGCAGTGACCCACAGGGGACTGAAGCTTTCTTT.

The gene calls are TRBV18 and TRBJ2-5; TRBD2 agrees at 10 bases. Germline CDR1 is KGHSH and CDR2 is LQKENI. V lost 0 bases to trimming and J lost 2 bases; unmatched junction nucleotides: 6. CDR3 length: 17 amino acids. CDR3 coding DNA: TGTGCCAGCTCACCACCCCGGACTAGCGGTTCTCAAGAGACCCAGTACTTC. Protein product: CASSPPRTSGSQETQYF.

The chain couples TRBV9 to TRBJ2-3; perhaps TRBD1 as D (5 bases). CDR1 is SGDLS, CDR2 YYNGEE, per germline. The V and J ends lost 0 bases and 2 bases respectively, with 10 bases between them. The CDR3 contains 15 residues. The CDR3 region has the DNA TGTGCCAGCAGCGTAGTTGACAGCCCCACAGATACGCAGTATTTT. Residues: CASSVVDSPTDTQYF.

The V gene is TRBV28, the J gene TRBJ1-2; perhaps TRBD1 as D (6 bases). Looked up from germline, CDR1 is MDHEN and CDR2 is SYDVKM. V was shortened by 5 bases and J by 8 bases, with 24 bases between the two germline ends. CDR3 length: 16 residues. CDR3 region: CASSPPGHFLLGGYTF. As DNA, the CDR3 is TGTGCCAGCAGTCCCCCGGGACACTTCCTATTAGGCGGCTACACCTTC.

V and J are TRBV6-5 and TRBJ2-7; tentatively, D is TRBD1 (5 bases). The germline CDR1 and CDR2 sequences are MNHEY and SVGAGI. V was cut by 5 bases and J by 3 bases, with 14 bases left in between. This CDR3 contains 14 residues. The CDR3 sequence is CASSPRSGYYEQYF. The DNA for the CDR3 is TGTGCCAGCAGTCCCCGTTCAGGGTACTACGAGCAGTACTTC.

The rearrangement links TRBV15 to TRBJ1-2; 9 nucleotides match TRBD1. Per germline, CDR1 LNHNV and CDR2 YYDKDF (reference sequence). After removal of 2 bases from V and 2 bases from J, the junction contained 3 bases not matched to a gene. The CDR3 runs 15 residues. The CDR3 region has the DNA TGTGCCACCAGCAGAACCGGGACAGGGAACTATGGCTACACCTTC. Protein: CATSRTGTGNYGYTF.

The V gene is TRBV19, the J gene TRBJ2-1; 11 nucleotides agree with TRBD2. V shed 5 bases, J shed 4 bases, and the junction held 1 base outside the gene matches. This CDR3 is 14 amino acids long. CDR1 and CDR2 from the germline V gene are LNHDA and SQIVND (reference sequence). CDR3 nucleotides: TGTGCCAGTAGTGGGACTAGCGGATACAATGAGCAGTTCTTC. Translated, it gives CASSGTSGYNEQFF.

J is TRBJ1-5 and V is TRBV7-9; D unresolved. V dropped 0 bases and J dropped 1 base, with 10 bases sitting between them. In germline, CDR1 is SEHNR, CDR2 FQNEAQ (reference sequence). This CDR3 comprises 16 residues. The chain's CDR3 is CASSLARGLSNQPQHF. The CDR3 DNA sequence: TGTGCCAGCAGCTTAGCCCGGGGTTTGAGCAATCAGCCCCAGCATTTT.

This sequence joins TRBV2 and TRBJ1-4; unclear D gene. The CDR3 length is 13 residues. V dropped 8 bases and J dropped 5 bases, with 12 bases sitting between them. Germline CDR1 SNHLY, CDR2 FYNNEI. This CDR3 is CASLGLPNEKLFF. The CDR3 nucleotides are TGTGCCAGCCTGGGCCTCCCAAATGAAAAACTGTTTTTT.

The rearrangement links TRBV19 to TRBJ1-6; D may be TRBD1 (5 bases). Between the trimmed V and J ends, which lost 2 bases and 7 bases, there was a span of 24 bases. Per the germline V gene, CDR1 is LNHDA and CDR2 is SQIVND (reference sequence). The CDR3 runs 19 residues. CDR3 bases: TGTGCCAGTAGTATATTCAGCACCCCGGGTTCAGGGAGGAATTCACCCCTCCACTTT. Protein sequence: CASSIFSTPGSGRNSPLHF.

Concerning this clone: This sample includes further DNA sequences coding for the same CDR3. This rearrangement joins TRBV27 to TRBJ2-7; a possible D gene is TRBD1 (5 bases). This CDR3 is 16 amino acids long. CDR1 and CDR2 (germline): MNHEY, SMNVEV (reference sequence). The germline V and J ends were trimmed by 5 bases and 6 bases, with 23 bases remaining between them. CDR3 sequence: CASSPSRQGSFSEQYF. The DNA for the CDR3 is TGTGCCAGCAGTCCCTCCCGCCAGGGTTCTTTCTCCGAGCAGTACTTC.

This clone was observed a single time. The V call is TRBV6-5, the J call TRBJ2-2; 9 nucleotides agree with TRBD1. Germline V lookup: CDR1 MNHEY, CDR2 SVGAGI. With 9 bases clipped from V and 0 bases from J, the junction kept 2 bases outside the gene matches. The CDR3 has 14 residues. Written as DNA, the CDR3 is TGTGCCAGTGGACAGGGGACGAACACCGGGGAGCTGTTTTTT. This sequence encodes CASGQGTNTGELFF.